The clone carrying this T cell receptor beta chain has a count of ten or more. Its antigen is unidentified. The data belong to a study of T cell repertoires in cytomegalovirus infection. Study at large: CMV epitopes used comprised recently identified HLA-C-restricted ones and well-studied HLA-B-restricted ones. An indication of both CMV infection and matching HLA type came from public TCR beta signatures.

Study conclusions and caveats: Summed frequency of public TCR beta families distinguished CMV carriers with the relevant HLA. Dominant in the ex vivo response were TCR beta clonotypes restricted by HLA-C and specific for CMV.

The length of the CDR3 is 15 residues. The germline V gene has CDR1 SGHTA and CDR2 FQGNSA. The V and J ends lost 1 base and 6 bases respectively, with 15 bases between them. TCRdb reanalysed the reads using MiXCR and keeps one entry per CDR3 protein. The data contain about 920,000 distinct CDR3 sequences, roughly 31% of them seen just once; the ten biggest clones take up roughly 13%. This chain connects TRBV7-2 to TRBJ1-1; TRBD1 might be the D (5 bases). The receptor was derived from a human donor in good health (CMV status not recorded). Some clones in this sample may be carry-over from other donors' samples. Specimen: cultured CD8+ T cells from PBMCs, collected from culture after CMV antigen stimulation. The CDR3 loop is CASSLGGLPGPEAFF. The CDR3 coding sequence is TGTGCCAGCAGCTTAGGGGGACTACCTGGGCCTGAAGCTTTCTTT.